This T cell receptor (beta chain) is from a study of blood T cell repertoires in COVID-19. On the study more broadly: Acute-phase and convalescent COVID-19 samples originated in the United States, Italy and Spain.

Germline loops: CDR1 MDHEN, CDR2 SYDVKM. This CDR3 region has 14 residues. V was clipped by 5 bases and J by 12 bases, with 20 bases between them. Sequencing used immunoSEQ multiplex PCR; TCRdb keeps in-frame clones, though not all of them. The sample holds approximately 350,000 clones, approximately 89% seen once. This sequence was found in a woman under 30 who had recovered from COVID-19. The sequenced sample was peripheral blood. This chain links TRBV28 with TRBJ2-1; a weak D match, TRBD2 (6 bases). The CDR3 protein is CASSHQTRSIGQFF. In DNA form, the CDR3 reads TGTGCCAGCAGTCACCAGACTAGGTCGATTGGGCAGTTCTTC.